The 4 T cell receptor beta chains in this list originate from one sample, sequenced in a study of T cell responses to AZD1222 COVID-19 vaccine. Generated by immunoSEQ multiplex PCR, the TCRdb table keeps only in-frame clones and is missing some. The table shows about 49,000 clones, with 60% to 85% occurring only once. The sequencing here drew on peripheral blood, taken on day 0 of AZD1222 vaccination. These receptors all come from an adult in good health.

For the CDR3, the DNA is TGCGCCAGCAGCCAAGATCCCACCTCTGGAAACACCATATATTTT. Translating gives CASSQDPTSGNTIYF. The chain joins TRBV4-1 to TRBJ1-3; D gene ambiguous. Trimming left V 0 bases short and J 0 bases short, with 6 bases between. This CDR3 is built from 15 residues. Germline V CDR1 and CDR2: MGHRA, YSYEKL.

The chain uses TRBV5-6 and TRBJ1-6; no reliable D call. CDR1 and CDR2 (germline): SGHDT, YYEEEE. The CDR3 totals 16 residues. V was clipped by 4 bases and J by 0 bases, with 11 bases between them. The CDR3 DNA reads TGTGCCAGCAGCGGGTACCAGAGCTCCTATAATTCACCCCTCCACTTT. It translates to CASSGYQSSYNSPLHF.

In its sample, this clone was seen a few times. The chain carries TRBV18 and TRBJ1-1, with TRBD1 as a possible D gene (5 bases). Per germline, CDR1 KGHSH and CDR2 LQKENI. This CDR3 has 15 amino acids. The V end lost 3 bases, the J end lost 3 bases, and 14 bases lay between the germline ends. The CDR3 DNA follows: TGTGCCAGCTCACCTTATAATACAGGCGACACTGAAGCTTTCTTT. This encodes CASSPYNTGDTEAFF.

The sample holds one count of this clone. CDR3 sequence (DNA): TGTGCCAGCAGCCCCGACCGCACAGATACGCAGTATTTT. Amino acid sequence: CASSPDRTDTQYF. The chain is built from TRBV5-5 and TRBJ2-3; no definite D call. V lost 4 bases and J lost 1, with 7 bases in between. The CDR3 length is 13 residues. Germline CDR1 reads SGHKS; CDR2 reads YYEKEE (reference sequence).